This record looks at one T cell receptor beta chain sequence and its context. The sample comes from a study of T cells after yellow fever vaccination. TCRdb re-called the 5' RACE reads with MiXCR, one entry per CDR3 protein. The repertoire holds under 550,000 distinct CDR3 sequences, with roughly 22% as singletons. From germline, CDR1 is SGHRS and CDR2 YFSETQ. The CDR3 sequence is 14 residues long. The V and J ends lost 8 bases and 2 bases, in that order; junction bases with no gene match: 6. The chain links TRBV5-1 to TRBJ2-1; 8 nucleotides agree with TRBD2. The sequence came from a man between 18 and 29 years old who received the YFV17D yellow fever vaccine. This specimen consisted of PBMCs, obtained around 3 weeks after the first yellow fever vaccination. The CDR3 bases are TGCGCCAGTGGAGGAGCGGGGGCCTACAATGAGCAGTTCTTC. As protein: CASGGAGAYNEQFF.